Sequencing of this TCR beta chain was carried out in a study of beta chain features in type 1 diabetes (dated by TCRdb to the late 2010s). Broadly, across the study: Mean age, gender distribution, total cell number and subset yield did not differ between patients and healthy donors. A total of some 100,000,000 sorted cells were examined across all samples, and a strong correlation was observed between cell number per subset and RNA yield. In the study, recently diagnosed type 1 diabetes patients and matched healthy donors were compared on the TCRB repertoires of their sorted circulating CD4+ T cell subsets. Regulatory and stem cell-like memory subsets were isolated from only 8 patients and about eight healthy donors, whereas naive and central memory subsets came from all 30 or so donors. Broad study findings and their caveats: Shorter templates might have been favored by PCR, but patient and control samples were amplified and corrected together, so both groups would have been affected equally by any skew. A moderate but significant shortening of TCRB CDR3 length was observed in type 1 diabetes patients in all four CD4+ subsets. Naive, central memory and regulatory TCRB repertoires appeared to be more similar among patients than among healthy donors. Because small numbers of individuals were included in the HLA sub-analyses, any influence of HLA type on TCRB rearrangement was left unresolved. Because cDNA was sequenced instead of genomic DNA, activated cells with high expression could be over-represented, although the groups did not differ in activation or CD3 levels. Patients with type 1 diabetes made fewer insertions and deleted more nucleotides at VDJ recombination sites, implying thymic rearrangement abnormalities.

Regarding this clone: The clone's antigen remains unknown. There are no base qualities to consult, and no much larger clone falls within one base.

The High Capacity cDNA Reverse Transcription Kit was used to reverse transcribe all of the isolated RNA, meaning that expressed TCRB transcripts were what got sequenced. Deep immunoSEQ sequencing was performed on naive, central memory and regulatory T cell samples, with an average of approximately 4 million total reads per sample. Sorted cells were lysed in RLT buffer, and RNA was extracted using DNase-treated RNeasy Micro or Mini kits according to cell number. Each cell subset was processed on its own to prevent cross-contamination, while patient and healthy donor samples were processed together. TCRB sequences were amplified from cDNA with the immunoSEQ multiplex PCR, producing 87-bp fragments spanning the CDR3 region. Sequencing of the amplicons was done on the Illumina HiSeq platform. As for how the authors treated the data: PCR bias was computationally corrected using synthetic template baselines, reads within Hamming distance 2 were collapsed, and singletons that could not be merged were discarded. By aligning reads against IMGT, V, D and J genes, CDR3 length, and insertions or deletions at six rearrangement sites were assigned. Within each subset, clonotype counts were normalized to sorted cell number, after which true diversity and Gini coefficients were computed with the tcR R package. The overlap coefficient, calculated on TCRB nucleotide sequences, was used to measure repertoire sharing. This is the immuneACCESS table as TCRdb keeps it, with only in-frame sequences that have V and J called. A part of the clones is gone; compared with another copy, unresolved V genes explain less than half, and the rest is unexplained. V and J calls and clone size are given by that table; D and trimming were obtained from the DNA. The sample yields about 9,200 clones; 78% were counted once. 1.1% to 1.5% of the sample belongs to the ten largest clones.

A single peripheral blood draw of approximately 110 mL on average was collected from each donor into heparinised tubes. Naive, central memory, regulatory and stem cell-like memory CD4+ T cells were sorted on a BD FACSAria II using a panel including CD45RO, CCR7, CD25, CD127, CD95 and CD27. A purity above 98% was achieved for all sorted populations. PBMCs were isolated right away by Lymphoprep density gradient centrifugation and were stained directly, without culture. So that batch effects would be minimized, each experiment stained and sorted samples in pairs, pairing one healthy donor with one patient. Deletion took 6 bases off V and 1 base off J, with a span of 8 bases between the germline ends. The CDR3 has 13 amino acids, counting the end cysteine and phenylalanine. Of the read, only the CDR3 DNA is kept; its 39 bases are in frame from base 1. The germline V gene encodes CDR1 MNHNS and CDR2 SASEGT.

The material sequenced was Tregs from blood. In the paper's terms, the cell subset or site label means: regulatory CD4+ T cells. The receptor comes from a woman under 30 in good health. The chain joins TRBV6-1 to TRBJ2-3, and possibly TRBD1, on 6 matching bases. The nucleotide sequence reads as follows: TGTGCCAGCAGGGGGGCTGGCACAGATACGCAGTATTTT. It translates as CASRGAGTDTQYF.